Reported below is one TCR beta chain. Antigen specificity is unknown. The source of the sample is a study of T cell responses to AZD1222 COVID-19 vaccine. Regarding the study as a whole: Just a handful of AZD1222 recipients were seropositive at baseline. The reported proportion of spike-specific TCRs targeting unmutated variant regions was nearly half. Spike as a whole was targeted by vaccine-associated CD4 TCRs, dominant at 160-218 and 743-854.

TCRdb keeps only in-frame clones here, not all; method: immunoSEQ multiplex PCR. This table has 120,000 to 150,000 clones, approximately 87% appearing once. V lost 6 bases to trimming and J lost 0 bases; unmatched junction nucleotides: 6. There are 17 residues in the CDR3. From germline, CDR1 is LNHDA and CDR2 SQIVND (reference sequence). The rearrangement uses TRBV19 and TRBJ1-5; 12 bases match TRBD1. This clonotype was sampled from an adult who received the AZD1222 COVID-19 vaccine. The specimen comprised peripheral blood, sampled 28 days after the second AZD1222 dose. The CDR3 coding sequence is TGTGCCAGTAGGCGGGGACAGGGGGCCTATAGCAATCAGCCCCAGCATTTT. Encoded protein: CASRRGQGAYSNQPQHF.